This TCR beta chain was recovered during a study of blood T cell repertoires in COVID-19 (dated by TCRdb to 2018 to 2020). With respect to the entire study: Samples covering the acute and convalescent phases of COVID-19 were provided by collaborators in the United States, Italy and Spain. HLA class I and class II types, where available, came from metadata supplied by the sample provider rather than from assay-based typing. The samples were drawn from the first 160 participants of the ongoing ImmuneRACE study and from more than 1,000 subjects provided by 6 global collaborators. Subjects who had been exposed to COVID-19, were actively infected with it, or had recovered from it provided the deeply sampled blood TCRbeta repertoires that made up the dataset. The sample metadata nearly always contained a de-identified subject ID, COVID-19 status, age in years and sex. The repertoires were made available in a free public database intended to serve as a resource for research on the immune response to SARS-CoV-2. The prospective study material was composed of cDNA or gDNA derived from T cells, B-cell-depleted T cells, or PBMCs. Here is what the overall study found, with its caveats: Clinical and demographic metadata were provided uncurated, with the amount varying by source and participant.

This clone appeared a few times. Its recognized antigen is unknown. No clone much larger than this one lies a single base away; base qualities are absent. TCRbeta CDR3 regions were amplified from genomic DNA using the immunoSEQ Assay, a bias-controlled multiplex PCR. Per the authors' processing: The number of nucleated cells in each sample was estimated by amplification of reference gene primers within the assay. To quantify the absolute abundance of each unique TCRbeta CDR3 rearrangement, sequence reads were collapsed and filtered. For each sample, productive Simpson clonality was calculated as the square root of Simpson's diversity index across productive rearrangements. TCRdb took this table from immuneACCESS and kept in-frame rearrangements with V and J called. Such tables lack part of the clones; where checked against another copy, unresolved V genes explain under half of the gap, and the rest is unexplained. D and trimming come from the DNA, and the V and J calls and clone size come from that table. Present in this sample are 96,000 or so clones, about 87% of which were seen just once. Jointly, the top ten make up around 3.9% of the sample.

Including the terminal cysteine and phenylalanine, the CDR3 comprises 16 residues. CDR3 DNA is the only sequence kept; it has 48 bases, read in frame from the first base. V is shortened by 3 bases, J by 4 bases, and the region joining them spans 19 bases. Via the germline V gene, CDR1 is SGDLS and CDR2 YYNGEE. One collaborating source in Seattle enrolled patients during active infection and followed them longitudinally through the course of disease. The collaborating institutions used their own protocols to collect whole blood in K2EDTA tubes. For TCRbeta analysis, collaborator samples were shipped as frozen whole blood, as isolated PBMCs, or as DNA extracted from either sample type.

The TCR comes from a human donor with COVID-19, enrolled during active disease. The donor label of this sample is uncertain. The sample comprised peripheral blood. This receptor chain uses TRBV9 and TRBJ2-5; a tentative D call is TRBD2 (6 bases match). CDR3 protein: CASSAGGTHGGETQYF. The DNA sequence is as follows: TGTGCCAGCAGCGCTGGCGGGACCCACGGGGGAGAGACCCAGTACTTC.